Detailed here is one TCR beta chain. Its antigen is unknown. These donors, healthy bone marrow donors, were studied. The sample comes from a study of cytomegalovirus exposure and HLA in healthy donors. The PCR used 60 Vbeta and 13 Jbeta primers. Assay: immunoSEQ multiplex PCR; the TCRdb copy retains only in-frame clones and omits some. The sample records around 99,000 clones, over 60% being singletons. Findings and limits, study-wide: Apart from CMV serostatus, no immune exposure information was available. It has been reported that TCR beta sequences accurately predicted the HLA-A and HLA-B alleles of most subjects. Three CMV-associated chains were confirmed in vitro to be specific for CMV antigens.

Specimen: PBMCs. This TCR derives from a male donor in good health and CMV-seronegative.

The CDR3 loop reads CASIGLAGGPDEQFF. The DNA for the CDR3 is TGCGCCAGCATCGGACTAGCGGGAGGGCCTGATGAGCAGTTCTTC. The chain carries TRBV5-1 and TRBJ2-1; 15 bases match TRBD2. Looked up from germline, CDR1 is SGHRS and CDR2 is YFSETQ. This CDR3 is built from 15 residues. V gave up 6 bases and J gave up 8 bases; unmatched junction bases: 6.